This TCR beta chain was identified in a study of blood T cell repertoires in COVID-19. Germline CDR1 reads SGHVS; CDR2 reads FNYEAQ. The CDR3 length is 15 residues. V shed 3 bases and J shed 5 bases, with 14 bases lying between them. Produced via immunoSEQ multiplex PCR; TCRdb's table is partial and in-frame only. Found here are 150,000 to 200,000 clones, approximately 80% of them singletons; the top ten hold about 12%. The gene calls are TRBV7-6 and TRBJ2-1; D gene uncertain. The sequenced material came from PBMCs or T cells enriched from blood (not recorded which). This sequence originates from a man in his forties or fifties who had recovered from COVID-19. As DNA, the CDR3 is TGTGCCAGCAGCTTTATCTCCCTGAGAGACAATGAGCAGTTCTTC. Protein product: CASSFISLRDNEQFF.